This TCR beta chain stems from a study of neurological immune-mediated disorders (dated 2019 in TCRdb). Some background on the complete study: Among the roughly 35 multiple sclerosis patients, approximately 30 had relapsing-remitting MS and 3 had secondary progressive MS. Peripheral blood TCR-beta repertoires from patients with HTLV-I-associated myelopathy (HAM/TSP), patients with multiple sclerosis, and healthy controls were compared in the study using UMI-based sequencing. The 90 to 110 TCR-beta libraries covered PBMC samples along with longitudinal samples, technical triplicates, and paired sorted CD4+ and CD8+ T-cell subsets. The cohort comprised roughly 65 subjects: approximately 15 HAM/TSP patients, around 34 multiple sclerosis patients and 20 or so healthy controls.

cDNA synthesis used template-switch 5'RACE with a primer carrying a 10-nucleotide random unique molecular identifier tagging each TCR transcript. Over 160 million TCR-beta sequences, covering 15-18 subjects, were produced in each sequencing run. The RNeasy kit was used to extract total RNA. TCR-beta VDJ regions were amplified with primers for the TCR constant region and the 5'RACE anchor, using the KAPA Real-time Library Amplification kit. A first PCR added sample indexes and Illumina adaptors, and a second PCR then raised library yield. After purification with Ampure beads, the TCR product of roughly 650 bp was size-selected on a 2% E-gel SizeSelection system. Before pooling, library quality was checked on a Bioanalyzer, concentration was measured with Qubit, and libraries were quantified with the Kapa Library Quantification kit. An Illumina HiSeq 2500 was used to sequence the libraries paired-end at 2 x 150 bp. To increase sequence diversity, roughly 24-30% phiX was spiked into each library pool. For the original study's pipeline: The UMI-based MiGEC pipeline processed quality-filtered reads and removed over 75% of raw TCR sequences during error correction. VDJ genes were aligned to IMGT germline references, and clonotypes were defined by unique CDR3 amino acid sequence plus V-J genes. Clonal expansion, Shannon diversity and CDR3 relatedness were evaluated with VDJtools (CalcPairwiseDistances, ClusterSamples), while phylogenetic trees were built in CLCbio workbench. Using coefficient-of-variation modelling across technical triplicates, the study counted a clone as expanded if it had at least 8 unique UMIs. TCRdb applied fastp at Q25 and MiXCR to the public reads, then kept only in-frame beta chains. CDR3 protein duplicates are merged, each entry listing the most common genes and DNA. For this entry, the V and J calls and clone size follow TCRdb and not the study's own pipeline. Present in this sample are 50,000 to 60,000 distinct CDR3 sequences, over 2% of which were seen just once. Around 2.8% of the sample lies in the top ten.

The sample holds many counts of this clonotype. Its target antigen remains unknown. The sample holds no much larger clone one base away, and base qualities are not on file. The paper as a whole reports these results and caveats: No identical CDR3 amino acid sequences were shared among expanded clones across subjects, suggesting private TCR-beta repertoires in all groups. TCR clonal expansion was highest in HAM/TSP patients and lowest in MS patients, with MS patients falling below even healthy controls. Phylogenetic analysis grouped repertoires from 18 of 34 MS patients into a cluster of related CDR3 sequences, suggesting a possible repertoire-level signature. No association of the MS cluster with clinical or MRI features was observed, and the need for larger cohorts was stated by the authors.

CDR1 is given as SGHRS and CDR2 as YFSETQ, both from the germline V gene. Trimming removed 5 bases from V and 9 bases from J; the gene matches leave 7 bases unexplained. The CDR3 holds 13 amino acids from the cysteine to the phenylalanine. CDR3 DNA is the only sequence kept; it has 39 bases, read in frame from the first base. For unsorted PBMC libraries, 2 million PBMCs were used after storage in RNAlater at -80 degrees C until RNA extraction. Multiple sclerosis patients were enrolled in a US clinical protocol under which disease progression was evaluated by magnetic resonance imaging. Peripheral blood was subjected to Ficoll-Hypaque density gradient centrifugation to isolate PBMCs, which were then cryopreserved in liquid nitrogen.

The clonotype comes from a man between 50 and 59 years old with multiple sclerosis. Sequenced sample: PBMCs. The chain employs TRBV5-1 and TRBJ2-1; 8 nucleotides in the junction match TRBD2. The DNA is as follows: TGCGCCAGCAGGACCGGGGGGGCAGGTGAGCAGTTCTTC. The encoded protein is CASRTGGAGEQFF.